Below, one T cell receptor beta chain is given with its context. This clone was seen a single time. Its antigen specificity is not known. No base qualities exist here, and no much larger clone lies one base off it. This specimen belongs to a study of blood T cell repertoires in COVID-19 (TCRdb year 2020). About the full investigation: The collaborator samples originated in the United States, Italy and Spain and spanned the acute and convalescent phases of COVID-19. The material from the prospective study consisted of cDNA or gDNA derived from T cells, B-cell-depleted T cells, or PBMCs. Deeply sampled blood TCRbeta repertoires from subjects exposed to, actively infected with, or recovered from COVID-19 were included in the dataset. The repertoires were released in a freely available public database meant as a resource for research on the immune response to SARS-CoV-2. The samples were drawn from two sources: the first 160 participants of the ongoing ImmuneRACE study, and about 1,300 subjects contributed by 6 global collaborators. Sample metadata almost always included a de-identified subject ID, COVID-19 status, age in years and sex. HLA class I and class II types, where available, came from metadata supplied by the sample provider rather than from assay-based typing. Overall results and qualifications from the work: The quantity of clinical and demographic metadata differed by source and by participant and was supplied without curation.

Via the germline V gene, CDR1 is ENHRY and CDR2 SYGVKD. CDR3 length: 15 amino acids, cysteine to phenylalanine. Only the CDR3 portion is preserved as DNA: 45 bases, with reading frame beginning at the first base. V and J lose 2 bases and 10 bases, and a span of 15 bases separates them. The immunoSEQ Assay, a bias-controlled multiplex PCR, was used to amplify TCRbeta CDR3 regions from genomic DNA. Regarding the original processing steps: Nucleated cell counts per sample were estimated from amplification of reference gene primers within the assay. To quantify the absolute abundance of each unique TCRbeta CDR3 rearrangement, sequence reads were collapsed and filtered. For each sample, productive Simpson clonality was calculated as the square root of Simpson's diversity index across productive rearrangements. The source is immuneACCESS, and TCRdb retained only in-frame sequences with V and J called. Part of the clones is not carried over; for the studies checked, unresolved V genes explain less than half of this, and the remainder is unexplained. That table is the source of V, J and clone size, and D and trimming were worked out from the DNA. A total of roughly 70,000 clones appear in this sample, 86% of them only once. The ten largest clones take up roughly 3.6% of the sample.

The collaborating institutions used their own protocols to collect whole blood in K2EDTA tubes. For TCRbeta analysis, collaborators shipped samples as frozen whole blood, isolated PBMCs, or DNA extracted from either of those sample types. The rearranged chain carries TRBV10-3 and TRBJ1-6, with an unclear D gene assignment. Sequencing was carried out using peripheral blood. The source of this sequence is a man between 65 and 79 years old with active COVID-19. The bases are TGTGCCATCAGTGAGGGTGTCCCCCAGTCCTCACCCCTCCACTTT. Its protein reads: CAISEGVPQSSPLHF.